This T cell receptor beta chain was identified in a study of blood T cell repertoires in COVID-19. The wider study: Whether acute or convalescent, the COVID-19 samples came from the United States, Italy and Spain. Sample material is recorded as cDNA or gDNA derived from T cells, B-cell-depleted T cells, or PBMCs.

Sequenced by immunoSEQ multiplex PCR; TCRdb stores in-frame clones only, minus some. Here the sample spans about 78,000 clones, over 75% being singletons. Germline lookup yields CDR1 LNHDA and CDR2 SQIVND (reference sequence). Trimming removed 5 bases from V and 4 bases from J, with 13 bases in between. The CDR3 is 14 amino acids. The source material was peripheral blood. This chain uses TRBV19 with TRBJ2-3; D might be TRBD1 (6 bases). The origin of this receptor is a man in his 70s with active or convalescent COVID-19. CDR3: CASSPGTNSDTQYF. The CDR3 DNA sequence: TGTGCCAGTAGTCCCGGGACAAACTCAGATACGCAGTATTTT. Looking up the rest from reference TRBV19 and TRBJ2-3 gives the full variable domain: DGGITQSPKYLFRKEGQNVTLSCEQNLNHDAMYWYRQDPGQGLRLIYYSQIVNDFQKGDIAEGYSVSREKKESFPLTVTSAQKNPTAFYLCASSPGTNSDTQYFGPGTRLTVL.